This TCR beta chain was sequenced during a study of T-cell reconstitution after alpha-beta-depleted transplantation in children. Study-wide findings and caveats: About two months after transplant, alpha-beta T cells reportedly came from several hundred expanded graft clones. Some patients' high day-60 TCRbeta diversity was traced to surviving recipient T cells and thymic progenitors. From newly produced T cells came most of the T-cell counts and diversity one year after transplant.

This clonotype was detected ten times or more. The antigen is undetermined. As it was prepared, the TCRbeta library received unique molecular identifiers. MiXCR, applied by TCRdb to the PCR reads, yields one record per CDR3 protein. This table holds 200,000 to 250,000 distinct CDR3 sequences, approximately 8.4% found once. This CDR3 region has 14 residues. With 3 bases removed from V and 4 bases from J, the gap between germline ends came to 10 bases. Germline V gives CDR1 SGHRS, CDR2 YFSETQ. The sequencing used PBMCs, mostly from graft donor cells, collected 360 days after TCRalphabeta/CD19-depleted stem cell transplant. This TCR was sampled from a male patient under 10 years old who had a stem cell transplant for acute myeloid leukemia, so the T cells may come from the graft donor. This sequence joins TRBV5-1 and TRBJ2-2; D may match TRBD1 or TRBD2 (6 bases each). The CDR3 region has the DNA TGCGCCAGCAGCTCCTCGGGGGCCACCGGGGAGCTGTTTTTT. It is translated as CASSSSGATGELFF. Drawing the rest from reference TRBV5-1 and TRBJ2-2, the complete variable domain is KAGVTQTPRYLIKTRGQQVTLSCSPISGHRSVSWYQQTPGQGLQFLFEYFSETQRNKGNFPGRFSGRQFSNSRSEMNVSTLELGDSALYLCASSSSGATGELFFGEGSRLTVL.